A single sample is the source of the 7 T cell receptor beta chains below, sequenced in a study of blood T cell repertoires in COVID-19. The protocol was immunoSEQ multiplex PCR, while the TCRdb copy is restricted to in-frame clones and leaves out a portion. The sample includes 210,000 or so clones, approximately 80% seen only once; the top ten take roughly 13%. The specimen was peripheral blood. These receptors came from a man aged 50 or older who had recovered from COVID-19.

The chain joins TRBV6-6 to TRBJ2-7, with 8 bases fitting TRBD1. The CDR3 runs 16 residues. V lost 2 bases to trimming and J lost 2 bases; unmatched junction nucleotides: 8. Germline assignment: CDR1 MNHNY and CDR2 SVGAGI (reference sequence). CDR3 region: CASSYEGQVKTYEQYF. The CDR3 nucleotides read TGTGCCAGCAGTTACGAGGGACAGGTCAAAACCTACGAGCAGTACTTC.

The V and J genes are TRBV6-2 or TRBV6-3 and TRBJ2-3; 7 bases map to TRBD1. Germline V gene data show CDR1 as MNHEY and CDR2 as SVGEGT. The V segment lost 5 bases and the J segment 2 bases; nucleotides outside the gene matches: 4. This CDR3 has 14 residues. The CDR3 loop is CASSRTGDTDTQYF. CDR3 coding DNA: TGTGCCAGCAGTCGGACAGGAGACACAGATACGCAGTATTTT.

This clone was observed a handful of times. CDR3 in amino acids: CASSDSGTGVTYEQYF. CDR3 sequence (DNA): TGTGCCAGCTCAGACTCCGGGACAGGTGTAACCTACGAGCAGTACTTC. The chain combines TRBV18 with TRBJ2-7; 8 bases fit TRBD1. In germline, CDR1 is KGHSH, CDR2 LQKENI. V was clipped by 5 bases and J by 2 bases; unmatched bases: 11. There are 16 residues in the CDR3.

The V call is TRBV19, the J call TRBJ2-5; D might be TRBD1 (6 bases). Trimming cost V 5 bases and J 5 bases, with 15 bases left between them. The CDR3 is 14 residues long. CDR1 is LNHDA, CDR2 SQIVND, per germline (reference sequence). The CDR3 bases are TGTGCCAGTAGTCCCGACAGGTTCGGCGAGACCCAGTACTTC. This encodes CASSPDRFGETQYF.

As regards this clone: Different DNA sequences within this sample yield the same CDR3. V is TRBV28 and J is TRBJ1-5, with D possibly being TRBD1 (6 bases). CDR1 MDHEN and CDR2 SYDVKM come from the germline V gene. Trimming shortened V by 2 bases and J by 10 bases, and 18 bases separated the two germline ends. This CDR3 contains 15 residues. The CDR3 spells CASSLPVGTPFPQHF. CDR3 nucleotide sequence: TGTGCCAGCAGTTTACCCGTCGGGACACCCTTCCCCCAGCATTTT.

Note on this clone: Different DNA sequences within this sample yield the same CDR3. The chain carries TRBV5-1 and TRBJ2-3, with D perhaps TRBD2 (6 bases). CDR3 length equals 15 residues. V was trimmed by 0 bases and J by 0 bases, leaving 8 bases between them. Looked up from germline, CDR1 is SGHRS and CDR2 is YFSETQ. CDR3 in DNA: TGCGCCAGCAGCTTGGGAGGGACTAGCACAGATACGCAGTATTTT. This translates into CASSLGGTSTDTQYF.

The V and J genes are TRBV4-2 and TRBJ2-1, with D perhaps TRBD2 (6 bases). The CDR3 totals 17 residues. The ends were cut back, 1 base at V and 6 bases at J, with 19 bases in the middle. Germline V gene data show CDR1 as LGHNA and CDR2 as YNFKEQ. The CDR3 coding sequence is TGTGCCAGCAGCCAAGCATCCATCTGGACTACCTTCAATGAGCAGTTCTTC. As protein: CASSQASIWTTFNEQFF.